The sequence of this T cell receptor (beta chain) was determined in a study of shared clonotypes between healthy human individuals. Study-level points and caveats: Only blood was sampled; tissue repertoires likely differ. Investigators expected sequencing depth to affect clonotype sharing among donors.

To note about this clone: Its antigen is currently unknown.

Trimming took 4 bases from V and 4 from J; bases not matched to a gene: 7. Per the germline V gene, CDR1 is SEHNR and CDR2 is FQNEAQ (reference sequence). This CDR3 contains 15 residues. Sequencing was at deep level. Authors' processing steps: Junction-only immunoSEQ sequences carried no quality scores, so filtering differed. Using immunoSEQ multiplex PCR, the repertoire was profiled, and TCRdb retains in-frame clones only, with some absent. Clonal size and the V and J genes are those of that table, whereas D and trimming came from the DNA. The table includes about 2.4 million clones, under 95% detected once.

This clonotype was sampled from a man aged 18 to 35 in good health. Some clones in this sample may be carry-over from other donors' samples. The sequenced sample consisted of naive CD4+ T cells from PBMCs. Described subset: CD45RA+ positively selected. This chain joins TRBV7-9 and TRBJ1-1, with 9 bases aligning to TRBD1. The CDR3: CASSYWPGQGTEAFF. The CDR3 DNA reads as TGTGCCAGCAGCTATTGGCCGGGACAGGGCACTGAAGCTTTCTTT.